The entry that follows covers one T cell receptor (beta chain) sequence. Its antigen is not identified. This sample was included in a study of cytomegalovirus exposure and HLA in healthy donors. Study results and caveats: TCR beta V- and J-gene trimming, according to a later analysis, was linked to a missense DCLRE1C variant. Presence/absence analyses supposed approximately even sequencing depth among donors. Sequence variants that were highly shared formed a cluster that was likely a sequencing artifact.

It was with 60 Vbeta and 13 Jbeta primers that the PCR ran. Clones were sequenced by immunoSEQ multiplex PCR, and TCRdb holds only the in-frame ones, with some missing. The profile shows around 130,000 clones, about 62% of them singletons. The V gene lost 3 bases and the J gene lost 1 base, with 9 bases spanning the gap. The CDR3 contains 14 residues. In germline, CDR1 is MNHEY, CDR2 SVGAGI. The chain is built from TRBV6-5 and TRBJ1-1, with a tentative D call TRBD1 (5 bases). The sequenced sample consisted of PBMCs. The sequence was collected from a woman between 35 and 50 years old in good health and CMV-seropositive. In DNA form, the CDR3 reads TGTGCCAGCAGTTATTTTACAGGGAACACTGAAGCTTTCTTT. As protein: CASSYFTGNTEAFF.